The sequence of this T cell receptor beta chain was determined in a study of blood T cell repertoires in COVID-19. About the study: Collection of acute and convalescent COVID-19 samples took place in the United States, Italy and Spain. T cells, B-cell-depleted T cells, or PBMCs provided the cDNA or gDNA that served as material.

The CDR3 loop spans 14 amino acids. Per the germline V gene, CDR1 is GTSNPN and CDR2 is SVGIG (reference sequence). V shed 4 bases and J shed 0 bases, with 11 bases lying between them. The table came from immunoSEQ multiplex PCR; TCRdb's copy has only in-frame clones and leaves some out. The table lists some 310,000 clones, roughly 84% of them singletons. The clonotype originates from a man aged 45-60 years with active or convalescent COVID-19. Material for sequencing was peripheral blood. This rearrangement joins TRBV30 to TRBJ2-3; D call uncertain. In nucleotides, the CDR3 is TGTGCCTGGACTCGCACTTTGAGCACAGATACGCAGTATTTT. It is translated as CAWTRTLSTDTQYF.